The rows below give T cell receptor beta chains drawn from one sample of a study of PD-L1 blockade in urothelial cancer. TCRdb's table, derived via immunoSEQ multiplex PCR, lists solely in-frame clones and lacks some. The profile shows around 100,000 clones, approximately 85% of them singletons. This specimen consisted of PBMCs, obtained around atezolizumab (anti-PD-L1) treatment. The origin of the receptors is a man aged 45-60 years with urothelial cancer. Each CDR3 is given with its conserved first and last residue. A D gene is named only where the DNA matches it firmly. The size field is filled for only some rows; it gives once, few, many or a size class.

abundance,d_gene,j_gene,v_gene,CDR3nt,CDR3aa
.,.,TRBJ1-5,TRBV7-8,TGTGCCAGCAGCTTAATCACCGGGGGGCCCGAAGGGCCCCAGCATTTT,CASSLITGGPEGPQHF
.,.,TRBJ1-2,TRBV6-5,TGTGCCAGCAGTTACCTAGACAGGCGAAATGGCTACACCTTC,CASSYLDRRNGYTF
.,TRBD2,TRBJ2-3,TRBV9,TGTGCCAGCAGCGTAGGGGATAGCGGGAGGTCAGATACGCAGTATTTT,CASSVGDSGRSDTQYF
.,.,TRBJ2-6,TRBV5-1,TGCGCCAGCCACCCGCTAGCGATCAACTCTGGGGCCAACGTCCTGACTTTC,CASHPLAINSGANVLTF
.,.,TRBJ1-6,TRBV6-6,TGTGCCAGCAGCTATACAGGTTCACCCCTCCACTTT,CASSYTGSPLHF
.,.,TRBJ2-2,TRBV4-1,TGCGCCAGCAGCCAATCTCCCCGAACCGACAGCACCGGGGAGCTGTTTTTT,CASSQSPRTDSTGELFF
few,.,TRBJ2-3,TRBV14,TGTGCCAGCAGCCAACACATTACGGGGGATACGCAGTATTTT,CASSQHITGDTQYF
.,.,TRBJ2-7,TRBV6-5,TGTGCCAGCAGTGACCGGACTGAAACTTACGAGCAGTACTTC,CASSDRTETYEQYF
few,TRBD2,TRBJ2-3,TRBV11-2,TGTGCCAGCACTCTCTCGGGGGGGAGGGCATCCACAGATACGCAGTATTTT,CASTLSGGRASTDTQYF
.,.,TRBJ1-4,TRBV4-1,TGCGCCAGCAGCCAACCACAGGGTCCTAATGAAAAACTGTTTTTT,CASSQPQGPNEKLFF
.,TRBD1,TRBJ2-1,TRBV27,TGTGCCAGCAGTATATCCGGGACAGGGACTCGTGAGCAGTTCTTC,CASSISGTGTREQFF